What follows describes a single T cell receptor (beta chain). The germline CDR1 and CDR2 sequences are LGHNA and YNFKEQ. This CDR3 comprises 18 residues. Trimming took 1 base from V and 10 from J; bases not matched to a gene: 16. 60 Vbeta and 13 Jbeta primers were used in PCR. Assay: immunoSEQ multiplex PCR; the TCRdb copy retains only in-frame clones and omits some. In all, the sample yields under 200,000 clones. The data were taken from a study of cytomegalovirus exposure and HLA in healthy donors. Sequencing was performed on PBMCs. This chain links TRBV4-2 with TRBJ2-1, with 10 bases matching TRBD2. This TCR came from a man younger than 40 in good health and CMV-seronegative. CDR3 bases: TGTGCCAGCAGCCAAGGATTCACTAGCGGGATCGGCGGGGAAGAGCAGTTCTTC. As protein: CASSQGFTSGIGGEEQFF.